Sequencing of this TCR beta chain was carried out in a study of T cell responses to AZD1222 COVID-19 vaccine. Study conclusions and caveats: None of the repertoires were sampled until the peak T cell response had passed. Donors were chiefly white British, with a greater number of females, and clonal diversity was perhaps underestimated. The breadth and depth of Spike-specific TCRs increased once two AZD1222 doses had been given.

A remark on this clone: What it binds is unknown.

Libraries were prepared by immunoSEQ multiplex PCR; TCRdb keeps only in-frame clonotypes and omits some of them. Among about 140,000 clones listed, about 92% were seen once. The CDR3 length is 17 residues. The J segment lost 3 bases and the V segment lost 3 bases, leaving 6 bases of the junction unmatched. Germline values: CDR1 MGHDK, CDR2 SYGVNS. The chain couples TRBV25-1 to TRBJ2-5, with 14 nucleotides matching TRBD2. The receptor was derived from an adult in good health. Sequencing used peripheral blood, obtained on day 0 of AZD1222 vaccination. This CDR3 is CASSDERTSGRKETQYF. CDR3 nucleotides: TGTGCCAGCAGTGATGAGAGGACTAGCGGGAGGAAAGAGACCCAGTACTTC.